One sample yielded the 3 T cell receptor beta chains listed below, sequenced in a study of T-cell memory formation after mild COVID-19. TCRdb used MiXCR to reprocess the 5' RACE reads, holding one entry per CDR3 protein. The data hold around 300,000 distinct CDR3 sequences, with roughly 21% observed a single time. Material: PBMCs or a T cell subset sorted from them (not recorded which). Receptor source: a man younger than 35 who had mild COVID-19 (a few samples of this study predate the infection). Cell type and time point are not known.

The chain combines TRBV28 with TRBJ2-1; 8 nucleotides match TRBD1. There are 14 residues in the CDR3. CDR1 and CDR2 from the germline V gene are MDHEN and SYDVKM. V was pared by 5 bases and J by 9 bases, with 9 bases of the junction left unmatched. In DNA, the CDR3 is TGTGCCAGCAGTCTCCCGGACAGGGAAGGTGAGCAGTTCTTC. It translates to CASSLPDREGEQFF.

This clonotype was seen only a few times. The V gene is TRBV6-2 or TRBV6-3, the J gene TRBJ2-1; D is ambiguous. The V and J ends lost 6 bases and 1 base respectively, with 16 bases between them. The CDR3 has 16 amino acids. The germline V gene has CDR1 MNHEY and CDR2 SVGEGT. The CDR3 sequence is CASSLSDVPSYNEQFF. In DNA, the CDR3 is TGTGCCAGCAGCCTTTCCGACGTTCCATCCTACAATGAGCAGTTCTTC.

There are a few counts of this clonotype. The rearrangement uses TRBV6-5 and TRBJ2-6; D is ambiguous. Germline CDR1 and CDR2: MNHEY and SVGAGI. V was cut by 6 bases and J by 0 bases, with 9 bases left in between. The CDR3 contains 15 residues. The CDR3 spells CASSPTSSGANVLTF. In DNA form, the CDR3 reads TGTGCCAGCAGCCCGACCAGCTCTGGGGCCAACGTCCTGACTTTC.